One sample yielded the 20 T cell receptor beta chains listed below, sequenced in a study of PD-1 blockade in classical Hodgkin lymphoma. Clones were read by immunoSEQ multiplex PCR, and TCRdb kept only the in-frame ones, dropping some. The table lists some 31,000 clones, roughly 94% of them singletons. Time point specified: newly diagnosed, previously untreated cHL patient sample. What was sequenced was peripheral blood mononuclear cells (PBMCs). The receptor source for this set is a human donor with classical Hodgkin lymphoma.

In DNA form, the CDR3 reads TGTGCCAGCAGCCAGGGTCCCGGGGTTCGCTATGGCTACACCTTC. This translates into CASSQGPGVRYGYTF. This chain connects TRBV14 to TRBJ1-2; D gene ambiguous. The CDR3 runs 15 residues. Germline CDR1 and CDR2: SGHDN and FVKESK. V lost 3 bases to trimming and J lost 4 bases, with 15 bases between them.

The chain combines TRBV4-3 with TRBJ1-3; tentatively, D is TRBD1 (5 bases). The CDR3 consists of 15 residues. CDR1 and CDR2 from the germline V gene are LGHNA and YSLEER. The germline V and J ends were trimmed by 5 bases and 0 bases, with 11 bases remaining between them. The CDR3, as DNA: TGCGCCAGCAGCAGAGGGGTTGTCTCTGGAAACACCATATATTTT. This codes for CASSRGVVSGNTIYF.

The V and J genes are TRBV5-5 and TRBJ1-2; no clear D. The V gene lost 0 bases and the J gene lost 8 bases, with 14 bases spanning the gap. The germline CDR1 and CDR2 sequences are SGHKS and YYEKEE (reference sequence). This CDR3 is 14 amino acids long. Written as DNA, the CDR3 is TGTGCCAGCAGCTTGGAGGTGGGCAGGAGGGGCTACACCTTC. Protein: CASSLEVGRRGYTF.

The chain uses TRBV6-5 and TRBJ1-6, with 7 bases identical to TRBD1. The germline V gene encodes CDR1 MNHEY and CDR2 SVGAGI. V lost 4 bases to trimming and J lost 7 bases; unmatched junction nucleotides: 10. The CDR3 contains 16 residues. The CDR3 region has the DNA TGTGCCAGCAGTTTTCTAGCCGGGACAGAAAATTCACCCCTCCACTTT. Encoded protein: CASSFLAGTENSPLHF.

This chain joins TRBV6-4 and TRBJ2-3; 11 bases fit TRBD2. Germline loops: CDR1 MRHNA, CDR2 SNTAGT. The CDR3 is 15 residues long. With 5 bases clipped from V and 2 bases from J, the junction kept 3 bases outside the gene matches. CDR3 loop: CASSLTSGDTDTQYF. Here the CDR3 DNA reads TGTGCCAGCAGTCTGACTAGCGGGGACACAGATACGCAGTATTTT.

The V and J genes are TRBV15 and TRBJ1-2, with a weak D call TRBD1 (5 bases). From germline, CDR1 is LNHNV and CDR2 YYDKDF (reference sequence). The V end was cut by 5 bases, the J end by 2 bases, with 9 bases between. The CDR3 runs 13 residues. The chain's CDR3 is CATSRRGNYGYTF. CDR3 nucleotides: TGTGCCACCAGCCGAAGGGGAAACTATGGCTACACCTTC.

The genes are TRBV21-1 and TRBJ2-1; the table's D gene call, TRBD1, was not cross checked with the DNA. TRBV21-1 has pseudogene status. The CDR3 contains 16 residues. DNA for the CDR3: TGTGCCAGCAGCACCCGACACGGGACACGACTTTGTGAGCAGTTCTTC. It yields the protein CASSTRHGTRLCEQFF.

The chain links TRBV30 to TRBJ1-1; D is undetermined. Germline V lookup: CDR1 GTSNPN, CDR2 SVGIG (reference sequence). This CDR3 has 12 residues. Deletions cut 4 bases from V and 8 bases from J, with 14 bases between. DNA of the CDR3: TGTGCCTGGACCTGGAGTGGACCGGAAGCTTTCTTT. It translates to CAWTWSGPEAFF.

This chain joins TRBV7-9 and TRBJ2-3; the D is unclear. From germline, CDR1 is SEHNR and CDR2 FQNEAQ (reference sequence). This CDR3 region has 11 residues. The V gene lost 3 bases and the J gene lost 2 bases, with 0 bases spanning the gap. The CDR3 is CASSFTDTQYF. In nucleotides, the CDR3 is TGTGCCAGCAGCTTCACAGATACGCAGTATTTT.

The rearrangement uses TRBV6-6 and TRBJ2-4, with 9 nucleotides matching TRBD2. CDR3 length: 16 residues. Germline CDR1 reads MNHNY; CDR2 reads SVGAGI (reference sequence). V dropped 6 bases and J dropped 0; count of bases not matched to a gene: 6. CDR3 sequence reads: CASSSGGHLAKNIQYF. As DNA, the CDR3 is TGTGCCAGCAGCAGCGGGGGGCATCTAGCCAAAAACATTCAGTACTTC.

The chain links TRBV7-9 to TRBJ2-1; 10 nucleotides align to TRBD1. From germline, CDR1 is SEHNR and CDR2 FQNEAQ (reference sequence). Unmatched junction bases numbered 7, after V lost 3 bases and J lost 14 bases. The CDR3 consists of 13 residues. CDR3 residues: CASSFAPGQGKFF. As DNA, the CDR3 is TGTGCCAGCAGCTTTGCACCGGGACAGGGGAAGTTCTTC. Supplemented by reference TRBV7-9 and TRBJ2-1, the full variable domain reads DTGVSQNPRHKITKRGQNVTFRCDPISEHNRLYWYRQTLGQGPEFLTYFQNEAQLEKSRLLSDRFSAERPKGSFSTLEIQRTEQGDSAMYLCASSFAPGQGKFFGPGTRLTVL.

J is TRBJ2-7 and V is TRBV18, with 7 positions matching TRBD1. Germline CDR1 is KGHSH and CDR2 is LQKENI. After removal of 3 bases from V and 7 bases from J, the junction contained 9 bases not matched to a gene. CDR3 size: 14 residues. The CDR3 is CASSPPSQGWEQYF. CDR3 nucleotide sequence: TGTGCCAGCTCACCCCCCTCACAGGGGTGGGAGCAGTACTTC. Full variable domain (outside the CDR3, taken from reference TRBV18 and TRBJ2-7): NAGVMQNPRHLVRRRGQEARLRCSPMKGHSHVYWYRQLPEEGLKFMVYLQKENIIDESGMPKERFSAEFPKEGPSILRIQQVVRGDSAAYFCASSPPSQGWEQYFGPGTRLTVT.

This clone was detected once. V is TRBV30 and J is TRBJ2-1; 9 bases agree with TRBD2. V shed 4 bases, J shed 6 bases, and the junction held 7 bases outside the gene matches. Germline V gene lookup returns CDR1 GTSNPN and CDR2 SVGIG (reference sequence). The CDR3 extends over 14 amino acids. The DNA for the CDR3 is TGTGCCTGGACTCCCGGGACTAGCATCAATGAGCAGTTCTTC. Its protein product is CAWTPGTSINEQFF.

The CDR3 spells CASSYSPDANTGELFF. The CDR3 DNA follows: TGTGCCAGCAGTTACTCCCCGGACGCCAACACCGGGGAGCTGTTTTTT. This chain joins TRBV6-6 and TRBJ2-2; D remains ambiguous. V was clipped by 0 bases and J by 2 bases, with 10 bases between them. Germline assignment: CDR1 MNHNY and CDR2 SVGAGI (reference sequence). CDR3 length equals 16 residues.

Concerning this clone: One junction end disagrees with the germline gene, perhaps due to a read error. Other nucleotide sequences in the sample specify the same CDR3. The rearrangement joins TRBV5-1 to TRBJ1-2, with TRBD1 identical over 9 bases. This CDR3 contains 14 residues. Germline-derived CDR1 and CDR2 are SGHRS and YFSETQ. Written as DNA, the CDR3 is TGCGCCAGCAGCTTGACAGGGGGCAACTATGGCTACACCTTT. Translation gives CASSLTGGNYGYTF.

The V and J genes are TRBV29-1 and TRBJ2-7; D unclear. CDR1 is SQVTM and CDR2 is ANQGSEA in the germline V gene. The CDR3 has 11 amino acids. V was cut by 4 bases and J by 9 bases, with 13 bases left in between. The CDR3 nucleotides read TGCAGCGTTGTCTCTTCACTCGGGCAGTACTTC. Amino acids: CSVVSSLGQYF.

This clone was seen just once. CDR3: CASSLLGNLGTEAFF. CDR3 DNA: TGTGCCAGCAGTTTATTGGGCAATCTCGGGACTGAAGCTTTCTTT. The chain carries TRBV27 and TRBJ1-1; D is undetermined. This CDR3 has 15 residues. V shed 1 base and J shed 5 bases, with 14 bases lying between them. Germline V CDR1 and CDR2: MNHEY, SMNVEV (reference sequence).

This clone was seen just once. J is TRBJ2-7 and V is TRBV28; 9 bases fit TRBD2. This CDR3 contains 14 residues. CDR1 is MDHEN, CDR2 SYDVKM, per germline. With V trimmed by 3 bases and J by 4 bases, 4 bases remained unmatched. The CDR3: CASSLAGGPYEQYF. The DNA of the CDR3 is TGTGCCAGCAGTTTGGCGGGAGGGCCTTACGAGCAGTACTTC.

The genes are TRBV7-9 and TRBJ2-1; D gene uncertain. The germline CDR1 and CDR2 sequences are SEHNR and FQNEAQ (reference sequence). The CDR3 is 13 amino acids. The V end lost 1 base, the J end lost 9 bases, and 10 bases lay between the germline ends. CDR3 residues: CASSLVGSTEQFF. The CDR3 DNA reads as TGTGCCAGCAGCTTAGTGGGTAGTACTGAGCAGTTCTTC. Full variable domain (outside the CDR3, taken from reference TRBV7-9 and TRBJ2-1): DTGVSQNPRHKITKRGQNVTFRCDPISEHNRLYWYRQTLGQGPEFLTYFQNEAQLEKSRLLSDRFSAERPKGSFSTLEIQRTEQGDSAMYLCASSLVGSTEQFFGPGTRLTVL.

This chain links TRBV4-3 with TRBJ1-3; no firm D call. This CDR3 is 16 amino acids long. Trimming removed 0 bases at V and 2 bases at J, with 11 bases between. CDR1 LGHNA and CDR2 YSLEER come from the germline V gene. The CDR3 loop is CASSQDRRAAGNTIYF. The DNA for the CDR3 is TGCGCCAGCAGCCAAGATAGGAGGGCAGCTGGAAACACCATATATTTT.